The 24 T cell receptor beta chains below were found in one sample sequenced in a study of identical twins. From the 5' RACE reads, TCRdb called clonotypes with MiXCR, one entry per CDR3 protein. The data hold about 720,000 distinct CDR3 sequences, with approximately 9% observed a single time. These data also featured in a second study, about yellow fever vaccine responses in identical twins.

The material sequenced was PBMCs. These TCRs come from a woman aged 18 to 35 in good health.

This clonotype was recorded at least ten times. The chain combines TRBV29-1 with TRBJ2-5, with D perhaps matching TRBD1 (6 bases). Germline V lookup: CDR1 SQVTM, CDR2 ANQGSEA. CDR3 size: 12 residues. CDR3 sequence reads: CTGQRGQETQYF. The DNA of the CDR3 is TGCACCGGACAGAGGGGCCAAGAGACCCAGTACTTC. The variable domain in full, completed from reference TRBV29-1 and TRBJ2-5, reads SAVISQKPSRDICQRGTSLTIQCQVDSQVTMMFWYRQQPGQSLTLIATANQGSEATYESGFVIDKFPISRPNLTFSTLTVSNMSPEDSSIYLCTGQRGQETQYFGPGTRLLVL.

This clonotype has at least ten counts. The genes are TRBV7-9 and TRBJ1-5; 8 bases are a match to TRBD1. The CDR3 length is 13 residues. The V gene's germline CDR1 is SEHNR and CDR2 FQNEAQ (reference sequence). V gave up 3 bases and J gave up 5 bases; unmatched junction bases: 0. The CDR3 is CASSLTGDQPQHF. CDR3 in DNA: TGTGCCAGCAGCTTGACAGGGGATCAGCCCCAGCATTTT.

This rearrangement joins TRBV28 to TRBJ2-4; 10 positions match TRBD1. V was pared by 4 bases and J by 7 bases, with 10 bases of the junction left unmatched. This CDR3 is 16 amino acids long. In germline, CDR1 is MDHEN, CDR2 SYDVKM. The CDR3 DNA follows: TGTGCCAGCAGTTCCGGGACAGGGGTATTAGTGAACATTCAGTACTTC. This translates into CASSSGTGVLVNIQYF.

This clonotype was detected a few times. The genes are TRBV10-3 and TRBJ2-7; D is undetermined. Germline-derived CDR1 and CDR2 are ENHRY and SYGVKD. Trimming cost V 11 bases and J 4 bases, with 15 bases left between them. The CDR3 has 12 residues. The CDR3 coding sequence is TGTGCCCCGCACCTATACTCATACGAGCAGTACTTC. It translates to CAPHLYSYEQYF.

This clonotype was counted many times. V gene TRBV20-1 combines with J gene TRBJ1-1; D call uncertain. Germline CDR1 is DFQATT and CDR2 is SNEGSKA (reference sequence). Trimming pared 0 bases from V and 7 bases from J, leaving 9 bases between. The CDR3 runs 12 residues. The CDR3 sequence: CSARDNVVEAFF. In nucleotides, the CDR3 is TGCAGTGCTAGAGATAACGTGGTTGAAGCTTTCTTT.

The chain uses TRBV28 and TRBJ2-7, with TRBD1 matching over 7 bases. CDR1 and CDR2 from the germline V gene are MDHEN and SYDVKM. After removal of 1 base from V and 0 bases from J, the junction contained 3 bases not matched to a gene. The CDR3 length is 15 residues. The CDR3, as DNA: TGTGCCAGCAGTTTATCCGGGACAGTCTCCTACGAGCAGTACTTC. Translated: CASSLSGTVSYEQYF.

The chain employs TRBV6-2 or TRBV6-3 and TRBJ2-7; 7 nucleotides agree with TRBD2. After removal of 2 bases from V and 2 bases from J, the junction contained 12 bases not matched to a gene. CDR1 is MNHEY, CDR2 SVGEGT, per germline. The CDR3 loop spans 17 amino acids. The CDR3: CASSYPLLEAGAYEQYF. CDR3 bases: TGTGCCAGCAGTTACCCTCTCTTGGAGGCGGGGGCCTACGAGCAGTACTTC.

This clonotype was recorded a few times. V and J are TRBV6-2 or TRBV6-3 and TRBJ2-7, with unresolved D. The ends were cut back, 10 bases at V and 5 bases at J, with 9 bases in the middle. Germline CDR1 MNHEY, CDR2 SVGEGT. This CDR3 is built from 10 residues. CDR3 sequence: CATSSNEQYF. The CDR3 nucleotides are TGTGCCACCTCCTCGAACGAGCAGTACTTC.

Many counts were recorded for this clonotype. The chain combines TRBV6-5 with TRBJ2-3; D is unclear. The CDR3 runs to 12 residues. Trimming cost V 7 bases and J 0 bases, with 5 bases left between them. Germline V gene sequence: CDR1 MNHEY, CDR2 SVGAGI. CDR3 coding DNA: TGTGCCAGCACGGGTAGCACAGATACGCAGTATTTT. As protein: CASTGSTDTQYF.

The chain links TRBV11-2 to TRBJ2-7, with D possibly matching TRBD1 (6 bases). Trimming took 3 bases from V and 5 from J, leaving 14 bases between them. The germline V gene has CDR1 SGHAT and CDR2 FQNNGV. The CDR3 has 14 residues. DNA for the CDR3: TGTGCCAGCAGCTTGTTCAGGGGCATGGACGAGCAGTACTTC. It yields the protein CASSLFRGMDEQYF.

This clonotype has more than one count but fewer than ten. The V and J genes are TRBV4-1 and TRBJ2-3; D unresolved. This CDR3 contains 15 residues. Looked up from germline, CDR1 is MGHRA and CDR2 is YSYEKL. V was pared by 1 base and J by 2 bases, with 10 bases between. For the CDR3, the DNA is TGCGCCAGCAGCCAAGGAGAGGAGAACACAGATACGCAGTATTTT. As protein: CASSQGEENTDTQYF.

This clonotype was seen a handful of times. The CDR3 DNA reads TGCAGCGTTGAAGATCAATACAATGAGCAGTTCTTC. Translation: CSVEDQYNEQFF. J is TRBJ2-1 and V is TRBV29-1; no definite D call. The CDR3 length is 12 residues. From germline, CDR1 is SQVTM and CDR2 ANQGSEA. Between the trimmed V and J ends, which lost 0 bases and 4 bases, there was a span of 4 bases.

The chain carries TRBV6-5 and TRBJ2-5; 9 positions agree with TRBD2. J gave up 3 bases and V 2 bases, and 10 bases lay outside the gene matches. This CDR3 comprises 17 residues. Germline CDR1 MNHEY, CDR2 SVGAGI. The CDR3 nucleotides are TGTGCCAGCAGTTACGGAGGGCTAGCGGGATCGGAAGAGACCCAGTACTTC. It translates to CASSYGGLAGSEETQYF.

A few counts support this clonotype. V is TRBV5-1 and J is TRBJ2-3, with 10 bases that match TRBD1. Germline V gene data show CDR1 as SGHRS and CDR2 as YFSETQ. V shed 6 bases and J 1 base; nucleotides not matched to a gene: 14. This CDR3 has 18 residues. The CDR3 sequence is CASTRDRGLLGGTDTQYF. CDR3 bases: TGCGCCAGCACCCGGGACAGGGGACTCCTAGGAGGCACAGATACGCAGTATTTT.

This clonotype showed up many times. CDR3 sequence (DNA): TGTGCCAGCAGCTTACTTGCGGAGACCCAGTACTTC. Translation gives CASSLLAETQYF. This chain uses TRBV7-9 with TRBJ2-5; D ambiguous. The CDR3 is 12 residues long. With 2 bases removed from V and 5 bases from J, the gap between germline ends came to 6 bases. Germline V gene data show CDR1 as SEHNR and CDR2 as FQNEAQ (reference sequence).

CDR3 nucleotide sequence: TGCGCCAGCAGCTTGGACGGTTTGAGTGAAAAACTGTTTTTT. Translating it yields CASSLDGLSEKLFF. The J gene is TRBJ1-4, the V gene TRBV5-1; D uncertain. Germline CDR1 is SGHRS and CDR2 is YFSETQ. V lost 0 bases and J 7 bases, leaving 10 bases between the germline ends. There are 14 residues in the CDR3.

This clonotype was counted a few times. This chain uses TRBV4-3 with TRBJ2-2; D is ambiguous. Germline V gene sequence: CDR1 LGHNA, CDR2 YSLEER. Trimming pared 1 base from V and 0 bases from J, leaving 12 bases between. This CDR3 has 17 amino acids. For the CDR3, the DNA is TGCGCCAGCAGCCAAGCACCCAAACCAACGAACACCGGGGAGCTGTTTTTT. It is translated as CASSQAPKPTNTGELFF.

This clonotype was seen more than once but under ten times. The chain has TRBV12-3 or TRBV12-4 and TRBJ1-4; D is possibly TRBD1 (5 bases). Trimming pared 8 bases from V and 7 bases from J, leaving 17 bases between. CDR3 length equals 14 residues. CDR3 bases: TGTGCCAGCGTCGGTGGGGGGTCGAGTGAAAAACTGTTTTTT. It specifies CASVGGGSSEKLFF.

This clonotype was seen at least ten times. The chain combines TRBV12-3 or TRBV12-4 with TRBJ2-7; maybe TRBD2 (5 bases). This CDR3 spans 14 amino acids. Trimming cost V 4 bases and J 0 bases, with 10 bases left between them. CDR3 DNA sequence: TGTGCCAGCAGTTCCGGGCTAGCCTCCTACGAGCAGTACTTC. Protein: CASSSGLASYEQYF.

This clonotype occurred a few times. The chain carries TRBV10-3 and TRBJ2-5, with TRBD1 matching over 9 bases. Germline V lookup: CDR1 ENHRY, CDR2 SYGVKD. There are 14 residues in the CDR3. After removal of 5 bases from V and 7 bases from J, the junction contained 8 bases not matched to a gene. The CDR3 region has the DNA TGTGCCATCAGTCCCGGGACAGGGTTCGGGACCCAGTACTTC. This encodes CAISPGTGFGTQYF.

The chain employs TRBV28 and TRBJ2-1; 10 bases map to TRBD1. This CDR3 spans 15 amino acids. The junction had 7 bases not matched to a gene; V was cut back by 5 bases and J by 6 bases. Germline-derived CDR1 and CDR2 are MDHEN and SYDVKM. CDR3: CASSPLRDRGNEQFF. CDR3 coding DNA: TGTGCCAGCAGTCCCTTACGGGACAGGGGCAATGAGCAGTTCTTC.

The CDR3 reads CASRVRNEQFF. For the CDR3, the DNA is TGTGCCAGCAGGGTACGAAATGAGCAGTTCTTC. V and J are TRBV6-5 and TRBJ2-1; D gene ambiguous. Germline-derived CDR1 and CDR2 are MNHEY and SVGAGI. The V gene lost 6 bases and the J gene lost 7 bases, with 7 bases spanning the gap. This CDR3 contains 11 residues.

This clonotype was seen only a few times. V is TRBV20-1 and J is TRBJ2-5, with 7 bases that match TRBD2. Germline V CDR1 and CDR2: DFQATT, SNEGSKA (reference sequence). The length of the CDR3 is 17 residues. The junction had 16 bases not matched to a gene; V was cut back by 3 bases and J by 3 bases. CDR3 protein: CSARGNGLAEPKETQYF. The CDR3 coding sequence is TGCAGTGCTAGGGGTAATGGGCTAGCGGAACCAAAAGAGACCCAGTACTTC.

This clonotype was observed a handful of times. The chain couples TRBV4-2 to TRBJ2-7; 7 positions match TRBD2. The V gene's germline CDR1 is LGHNA and CDR2 YNFKEQ. The CDR3 loop spans 15 amino acids. V shed 1 base, J shed 2 bases, and the junction held 5 bases outside the gene matches. The DNA of the CDR3 is TGTGCCAGCAGCCAAGTTGCGGGAGCCCCCTACGAGCAGTACTTC. Its protein product is CASSQVAGAPYEQYF.